This T cell receptor beta chain stems from a study of STAT5B mutations in CD4+ large granular lymphocyte leukemia (dated by TCRdb to between 2021 and 2024). The study in broad terms: Among healthy controls, the CDR3 'QG' motif was associated with a particular HLA allele. The study compared the TCRbeta repertoires of patients with CD4+ T-cell large granular lymphocyte leukemia against those of healthy blood donors. The purity of purified fractions was confirmed by flow cytometry on FACSCanto II or FACSVerse to exceed 95% among lymphocytes. Broad study findings and their caveats: TRBV06-family usage was enriched among the top patient clones (8/27) compared with healthy controls (2/35). The data were not HLA-matched, and the higher clonality in CD4+ T-LGLL than in CD8+ T-LGLL could be due to the relatively small sample size. Each patient's main leukemic clonotypes were private, but around 25% of these clonotypes showed up at low frequency in the non-leukemic repertoires of other patients. Compared with healthy CD4+ repertoires, CD4-sorted patient repertoires appeared more clonal, and this difference remained even after the putative leukemic clones were removed.

Buffy coats from 37 blood donors, supplied by the Finnish Red Cross blood service, were used as healthy controls. All TCR-sequenced material derived from peripheral blood: patient blood samples and healthy donor buffy coats. Ficoll-Hypaque gradient centrifugation was used to isolate peripheral blood mononuclear cells. CD4+ cells were purified magnetically from the buffy coats of healthy controls. Genomic DNA was extracted with the Gentra Puregene Cell and Tissue kit and quantified on a Qubit 2.0 fluorometer. For this chain, trimming is 6 bases at the V end and 6 bases at the J end, and the number of junction bases without a gene match is 9. CDR1 is given as MNHEY and CDR2 as SVGAGI, both from the germline V gene. The CDR3 measures 15 amino acids from cysteine to phenylalanine. Only the CDR3 part of the read is kept: 45 bases, read in frame from the first base. Worth noting for this clone: Its antigen is unknown. Base quality data are lacking; no much larger clone is found one base away.

The immunoSEQ assay at survey resolution was applied to genomic DNA for sequencing of TCRbeta rearrangements. Turning to the authors' computational methods: In the TCR sequencing data, the lowest productive clonotype frequency that could be detected was 2.59 x 10-5. Analyses included only productive TCRbeta rearrangements, meaning complete and in-frame sequences. Sample clonality was computed as Simpson clonality in the immunoSEQ Analyzer version 3.0. Based on frequency, clones were grouped as very rare, small, medium, large (1-20%) or hyperexpanded (>20%). Generation probabilities were estimated with OLGA 1.2.3, V-gene circos plots were made with VDJtools, specificities were looked up in VDJdb, and CDR3 motifs were identified with GLIPH. Here the immuneACCESS table is served through TCRdb, limited to in-frame sequences with V and J called. Missing clones are a known gap in these copies; in checked studies unresolved V genes cover under half, and the rest lacks a known reason. V, J and clone size reflect that table, while D and trimming were determined from the DNA. Within this sample are some 51,000 clones, with about 80% of them counted one time only. The leading ten clones occupy 0.35% of the sample.

The clonotype was recovered from a human donor in good health. The rearranged segments are TRBV6-5 and TRBJ2-2; 8 middle bases align to TRBD1. The sample was CD4+ T cells from blood buffy coats. CDR3 region: CASRTDRVIPGELFF. The nucleotide sequence reads TGTGCCAGCAGGACGGACAGGGTCATACCCGGGGAGCTGTTTTTT.